Frequency places the clone carrying this TCR beta chain as medium-sized. The data were obtained in a study of CXCR3-negative and CXCR3-positive naive CD8 T cells. Naive CD8+ T lymphocytes were specified as CD45RO-CCR7+CD27+CD95-. 5' RACE with UMI labels generated the TRB cDNA libraries. TCRdb re-called the 5' RACE reads, yielding one record per CDR3 amino acid sequence without DNA. Its listing shows several thousand distinct CDR3 sequences. Germline V gives CDR1 SGHRS, CDR2 YFSETQ. CDR3 length: 17 amino acids. The clonotype comes from a human donor in good health. Some clones in this sample may be carry-over from other donors' samples. Sequenced input: naive CXCR3- CD8+ T cells from blood. Subset specified: CD45RO-CCR7+CD27+CD95- naive CD8+ T cells lacking CXCR3 (TNR3-). This sequence joins TRBV5-1 and TRBJ2-5; there is no DNA to check the TCRdb D call of TRBD1. This CDR3 is CASSPTGRGTPSETQYF.